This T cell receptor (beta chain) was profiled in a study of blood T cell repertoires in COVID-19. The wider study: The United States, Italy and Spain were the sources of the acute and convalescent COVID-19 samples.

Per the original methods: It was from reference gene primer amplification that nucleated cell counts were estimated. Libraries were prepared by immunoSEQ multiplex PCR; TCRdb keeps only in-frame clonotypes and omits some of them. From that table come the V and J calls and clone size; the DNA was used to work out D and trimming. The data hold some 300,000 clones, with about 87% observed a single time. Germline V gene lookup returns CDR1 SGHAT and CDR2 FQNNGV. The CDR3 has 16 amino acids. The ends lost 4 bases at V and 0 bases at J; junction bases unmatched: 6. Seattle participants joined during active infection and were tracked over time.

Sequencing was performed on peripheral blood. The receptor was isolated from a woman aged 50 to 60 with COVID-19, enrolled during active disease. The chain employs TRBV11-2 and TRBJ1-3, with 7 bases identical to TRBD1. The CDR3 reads CASSSETGRSGNTIYF. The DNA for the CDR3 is TGTGCCAGCAGCTCGGAGACAGGGCGCTCTGGAAACACCATATATTTT.